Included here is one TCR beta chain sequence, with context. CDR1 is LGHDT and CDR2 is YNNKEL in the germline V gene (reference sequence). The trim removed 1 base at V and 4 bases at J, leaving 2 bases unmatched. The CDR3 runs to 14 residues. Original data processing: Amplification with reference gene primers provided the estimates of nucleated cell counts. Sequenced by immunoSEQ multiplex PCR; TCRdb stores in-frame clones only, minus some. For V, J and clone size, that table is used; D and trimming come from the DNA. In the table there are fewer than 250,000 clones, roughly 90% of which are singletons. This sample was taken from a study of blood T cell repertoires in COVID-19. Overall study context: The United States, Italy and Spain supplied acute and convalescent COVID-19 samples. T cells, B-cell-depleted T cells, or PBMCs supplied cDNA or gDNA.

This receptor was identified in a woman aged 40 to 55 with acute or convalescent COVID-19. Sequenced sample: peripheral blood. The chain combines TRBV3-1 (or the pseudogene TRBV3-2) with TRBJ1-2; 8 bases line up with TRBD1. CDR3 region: CASSQGGQVYGYTF. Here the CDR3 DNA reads TGTGCCAGCAGCCAAGGGGGACAGGTCTATGGCTACACCTTC.